The 8 T cell receptor beta chains in this list originate from one sample, sequenced in a study of CD8+CD57+ T cells in acquired aplastic anemia. Those patients picked for sequencing had displayed CD8+CD57+ cell expansion on flow cytometry. Genomic DNA, serving as template, underwent TCR beta VDJ and CDR3 profiling. MiXCR, run by TCRdb on the reads, gives a single entry per CDR3 protein. The sample shows 450,000 to 550,000 distinct CDR3 sequences, approximately 33% of them seen only once. The sample comprised sorted CD4+, CD8+, or CD8+CD57+ T cells (not recorded which) from PBMCs. Receptors originate from a human donor with aplastic anemia.

This chain joins TRBV11-1 and TRBJ2-1, with 10 bases lining up with TRBD2. After removal of 1 base from V and 5 bases from J, the junction contained 2 bases not matched to a gene. The CDR3 covers 15 residues. CDR1 is SGHAT and CDR2 is FQDESV in the germline V gene (reference sequence). Here the CDR3 DNA reads TGTGCCAGCAGCTTAGGGACTAGCGGCGACAATGAGCAGTTCTTC. Its protein is CASSLGTSGDNEQFF.

This clonotype has more than one count but fewer than ten. The chain carries TRBV5-1 and TRBJ2-3; D gene unclear. The V end lost 0 bases, the J end lost 2 bases, and 10 bases lay between the germline ends. Per the germline V gene, CDR1 is SGHRS and CDR2 is YFSETQ. CDR3 size: 15 residues. CDR3 residues: CASSLVERNTDTQYF. The CDR3 nucleotides read TGCGCCAGCAGCTTGGTAGAGAGGAACACAGATACGCAGTATTTT.

The chain links TRBV29-1 to TRBJ1-1; D unclear. The CDR3 has 12 residues. Germline values: CDR1 SQVTM, CDR2 ANQGSEA. Trimming stripped 6 bases from V and 1 base from J, with 9 bases between. The CDR3 sequence: CSVVEPNTEAFF. CDR3 bases: TGCAGCGTAGTGGAACCGAACACTGAAGCTTTCTTT.

This clonotype was observed at least ten times. The gene calls are TRBV24-1 and TRBJ1-6; D is ambiguous. V was shortened by 9 bases and J by 7 bases, with 12 bases between the two germline ends. There are 13 residues in the CDR3. From germline, CDR1 is KGHDR and CDR2 SFDVKD. The CDR3 loop is CATAPDGNSPLHF. DNA for the CDR3: TGTGCCACCGCCCCGGACGGCAATTCACCCCTCCACTTT.

The CDR3 here is CASSYTQGMGTQYF. In nucleotides, the CDR3 is TGTGCCAGCAGTTATACACAGGGTATGGGGACCCAGTACTTC. The chain has TRBV25-1 and TRBJ2-5; the D gene is possibly TRBD1 (6 bases). The length of the CDR3 is 14 residues. V lost 5 bases to trimming and J lost 7 bases, with 17 bases between them. Per germline, CDR1 MGHDK and CDR2 SYGVNS.

The rearrangement joins TRBV25-1 to TRBJ1-5; possibly TRBD1 for D (5 bases). Trimming removed 8 bases from V and 1 base from J, with 15 bases in between. The length of the CDR3 is 15 residues. Germline loops: CDR1 MGHDK, CDR2 SYGVNS. The CDR3: CASSPKRDSNQPQHF. In DNA form, the CDR3 reads TGTGCCAGCTCACCTAAACGGGACAGCAATCAGCCCCAGCATTTT.

The chain is built from TRBV20-1 and TRBJ2-7, with D tentatively TRBD1 (6 bases). Trimming cost V 1 base and J 5 bases, with 15 bases left between them. The CDR3 length is 14 residues. Germline CDR1 DFQATT, CDR2 SNEGSKA (reference sequence). CDR3 sequence: CSARVGTFTDEQYF. In DNA form, the CDR3 reads TGCAGTGCTAGAGTTGGGACATTCACGGACGAGCAGTACTTC.

This clonotype was counted many times. The chain recombines TRBV12-3 or TRBV12-4 with TRBJ1-1, with TRBD1 matching over 8 bases. CDR3 size: 15 residues. V lost 7 bases and J lost 4; bases outside the gene matches: 11. The CDR3 sequence: CASTSGQVGSTEAFF. The CDR3 region has the DNA TGTGCCAGCACATCGGGACAGGTCGGCAGCACTGAAGCTTTCTTT.